The rows below give T cell receptor beta chains drawn from one sample of a study of blood T cell repertoires in COVID-19. Generated by immunoSEQ multiplex PCR, the TCRdb table keeps only in-frame clones and is missing some. This sample carries 110,000 to 150,000 clones, approximately 90% of them seen once, and the ten largest clones take approximately 11%. Specimen: peripheral blood. These receptor sequences come from an elderly woman with acute or convalescent COVID-19. Both conserved end residues are part of each CDR3. D genes are given only for firm matches. Some rows have no size entry. The others give once, few or many, or a class for an expanded clone.

d_call clone_size j_call v_call cdr3_nt cdr3_aa
. once TRBJ1-3 TRBV19 TGTGCCAGTAGGTCGGGAACTATCTCTGGAAACACCATATATTTT CASRSGTISGNTIYF
TRBD2 . TRBJ2-5 TRBV10-2 TGCGCCAGCAGTGAGTCTAGCGGGGGGCCTTTTTACTTC CASSESSGGPFYF
. . TRBJ1-1 TRBV28 TGTGCCAGCAGTTCTCGACAGGAAGCTTTCTTT CASSSRQEAFF
. . TRBJ2-1 TRBV6-5 TGTGCCAGCAGACTTGACAGTTACAATGAGCAGTTCTTC CASRLDSYNEQFF
TRBD1 few TRBJ1-3 TRBV5-1 TGCGCCGTCTGGTTCCGGGACAGGGGGGTTTTGGGGATATATTTT CAVWFRDRGVLGIYF
TRBD1 . TRBJ1-1 TRBV5-1 TGCGCCAGCAGTCGAAGCCCCGGACAGGGCTATAACGCTGAAGCTTTCTTT CASSRSPGQGYNAEAFF
. . TRBJ1-1 TRBV7-9 TGTGCCAGCAGCGCTTTGGCCGGACAGCCCCCGAACACTGAAGCTTTCTTT CASSALAGQPPNTEAFF
. . TRBJ1-4 TRBV7-2 TGTGCCAGCAGCACTGGGACTCTTGGAACTAATGAAAAACTGTTTTTT CASSTGTLGTNEKLFF
. few TRBJ1-2 TRBV7-3 TGTGCCAGCAGCTTACGGGGGGGAGCTAACTATGGCTACACCTTC CASSLRGGANYGYTF
TRBD1 . TRBJ1-5 TRBV6-2/TRBV6-3 TGTGCCAGCAGTTACGCCCCAGGACAGGGATTCAATCAGCCCCAGCATTTT CASSYAPGQGFNQPQHF
. . TRBJ2-5 TRBV25-1 TGTGCCAGCAGCCTCTCGGAGACCCAGTACTTC CASSLSETQYF
TRBD1 . TRBJ2-2 TRBV7-2 TGTGCCAGCAGCTTCAGGACAGGGGCCGGGGAGCTGTTTTTT CASSFRTGAGELFF
. . TRBJ2-7 TRBV5-1 TGCGCCAGCAGCTTGTGGGCGGGTGAGGACGAGCAGTACTTC CASSLWAGEDEQYF
TRBD1 . TRBJ1-2 TRBV19 TGTGCCAGTACTAACCCGGACAGGTACTATGGCTACACCTTC CASTNPDRYYGYTF
TRBD1 . TRBJ1-2 TRBV5-4 TGTGCCAGCAGCTTCGGACAGGGTGTGGGCGGCTACACCTTC CASSFGQGVGGYTF
TRBD1 . TRBJ2-4 TRBV5-1 TGCGCCAGCAGCTCCGGAAGGGACAGGGGCGCAAACATTCAGTACTTC CASSSGRDRGANIQYF
TRBD1 . TRBJ1-2 TRBV3-1/TRBV3-2 TGTGCCAGCAGCCCTTTTGGGGGACAGGGCTATGGCTACACCTTC CASSPFGGQGYGYTF
TRBD1 . TRBJ1-6 TRBV28 TGTGCCAGCAGTTCCGGACAGGGCGGTAGCTCCTATAATTCACCCCTCCACTTT CASSSGQGGSSYNSPLHF
. . TRBJ1-2 TRBV5-1 TGCGCCAGCAGTTTGAACTACGGCTACACCTTC CASSLNYGYTF
. once TRBJ1-5 TRBV21-1 TGTGCCAGCAGCAAAAACAGGGACAGCCAAGGGGGGCAGCCCCAGCATTTT CASSKNRDSQGGQPQHF
TRBD2 . TRBJ2-3 TRBV5-8 TGTGCCAGCAGCTTAAAGCGGGGGGCAGCGGGGCGCACAGATACGCAGTATTTT CASSLKRGAAGRTDTQYF
TRBD1 once TRBJ1-6 TRBV3-1/TRBV3-2 TGTGCCAGCAGCCAGCTCCGGGACAGGGGCTCACCCCTCCACTTT CASSQLRDRGSPLHF
TRBD1 . TRBJ1-1 TRBV27 TGTGCCAGCAGTTCGGGACAGGGAGTGATCACTGAAGCTTTCTTT CASSSGQGVITEAFF
TRBD1 few TRBJ1-4 TRBV28 TGTGCCAGCAGCTCACCGGGACAGGGGCTTGAAAAACTGTTTTTT CASSSPGQGLEKLFF
TRBD1 . TRBJ1-3 TRBV3-1/TRBV3-2 TGTGCCAGCAGCGAGCAGGGGGTGGGAAACACCATATATTTT CASSEQGVGNTIYF
. . TRBJ2-5 TRBV7-2 TGTGCCAGCAGCTTAGCGCTGGAGGCCCAGTACTTC CASSLALEAQYF
. . TRBJ2-3 TRBV7-3 TGTGCCAGCAGCTTAACGGGACAAGATACGCAGTATTTT CASSLTGQDTQYF
. . TRBJ1-1 TRBV7-2 TGTGCCAGCAGCTTTGCTGGTCGGGGGACTGAAGCTTTCTTT CASSFAGRGTEAFF
TRBD1 . TRBJ1-1 TRBV15 TGTGCCACCAGCAGACCGACAGGGGGCAAGAACACTGAAGCTTTCTTT CATSRPTGGKNTEAFF
. . TRBJ2-7 TRBV2 TGTGCCAGCAGTGAACCCCAGGGCGAGCAGTACTTC CASSEPQGEQYF
TRBD1 . TRBJ1-1 TRBV6-1 TGTGCCAGCAGTGACCTGACAGGGGGTACTGAAGCTTTCTTT CASSDLTGGTEAFF
TRBD1 . TRBJ1-1 TRBV18 TGTGCCAGCTCACTTGGACAGGACCCTGAAGCTTTCTTT CASSLGQDPEAFF
TRBD1 . TRBJ1-1 TRBV2 TGTGCCAGCAGTAAGGACAGGGGCACTGAAGCTTTCTTT CASSKDRGTEAFF